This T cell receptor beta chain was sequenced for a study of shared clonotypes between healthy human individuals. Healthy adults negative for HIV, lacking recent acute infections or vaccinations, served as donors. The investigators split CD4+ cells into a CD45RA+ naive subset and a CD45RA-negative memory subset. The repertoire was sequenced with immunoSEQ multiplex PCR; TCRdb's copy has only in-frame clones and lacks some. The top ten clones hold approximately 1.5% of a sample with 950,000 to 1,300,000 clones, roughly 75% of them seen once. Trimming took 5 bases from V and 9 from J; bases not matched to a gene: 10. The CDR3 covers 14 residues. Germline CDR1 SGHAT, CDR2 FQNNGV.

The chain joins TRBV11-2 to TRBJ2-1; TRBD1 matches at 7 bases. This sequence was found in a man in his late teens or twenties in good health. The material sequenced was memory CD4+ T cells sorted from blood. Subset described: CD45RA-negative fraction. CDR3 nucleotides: TGTGCCAGCAGCCCGCAAACAGGGGAAAGTGAGCAGTTCTTC. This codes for CASSPQTGESEQFF.